These 29 T cell receptor beta chains were sequenced from one sample in a study of control samples from healthy donors and cancer patients. Only in-frame clones appear in the TCRdb table, and some are missing; sequencing was by immunoSEQ multiplex PCR. The sample shows about 80,000 clones, 84% of them seen only once. Material for sequencing was PBMCs. These receptors were collected from a man in his sixties with head and neck cancer.

The rearrangement joins TRBV19 to TRBJ1-2; D gene uncertain. Trimming shortened V by 4 bases and J by 4 bases, and 10 bases separated the two germline ends. Germline V gene lookup returns CDR1 LNHDA and CDR2 SQIVND (reference sequence). CDR3 length: 13 amino acids. This CDR3 reads CASSTPFTYGYTF. For the CDR3, the DNA is TGTGCCAGTAGTACTCCGTTCACCTATGGCTACACCTTC.

This chain links TRBV6-6 with TRBJ2-7; TRBD1 agrees at 7 bases. The CDR3 runs 13 residues. J gave up 2 bases and V 4 bases, and 2 bases lay outside the gene matches. Germline CDR1 reads MNHNY; CDR2 reads SVGAGI (reference sequence). The CDR3 DNA follows: TGTGCCAGCAGTTCGGGACAGACCTACGAGCAGTACTTC. As protein: CASSSGQTYEQYF.

The chain uses TRBV28 and TRBJ2-3; TRBD1 might be the D (5 bases). Germline CDR1 is MDHEN and CDR2 is SYDVKM. CDR3 size: 15 residues. Between the trimmed V and J ends, which lost 7 bases and 0 bases, there was a span of 14 bases. The CDR3 region has the DNA TGTGCCAGCATATCGTGGGGCTCTAGCACAGATACGCAGTATTTT. Amino acids: CASISWGSSTDTQYF.

Here the CDR3 reads CASSLRGRRTGELFF. The CDR3 DNA sequence: TGTGCCAGCAGCTTACGCGGGAGGCGGACCGGGGAGCTGTTTTTT. The chain has TRBV7-2 and TRBJ2-2, with 8 nucleotides matching TRBD2. V gave up 2 bases and J gave up 5 bases; unmatched junction bases: 4. The CDR3 consists of 15 residues. Germline V gene data show CDR1 as SGHTA and CDR2 as FQGNSA.

CDR3 nucleotides: TGCGCCAGCAGCTTGAGCAGCGATAATTCACCCCTCCACTTT. Protein: CASSLSSDNSPLHF. The chain combines TRBV5-1 with TRBJ1-6; D unresolved. The CDR3 runs 14 residues. Per germline, CDR1 SGHRS and CDR2 YFSETQ. With 1 base removed from V and 5 bases from J, the gap between germline ends came to 7 bases.

The rearrangement joins TRBV6-1 to TRBJ2-3, with D unclear. Germline CDR1 MNHNS, CDR2 SASEGT. This CDR3 comprises 14 residues. The ends were cut back, 1 base at V and 0 bases at J, with 5 bases in the middle. The CDR3 bases are TGTGCCAGCAGTGAAGTGGCTAGCACAGATACGCAGTATTTT. Translation: CASSEVASTDTQYF.

The V call is TRBV6-1, the J call TRBJ2-5; tentative D call: TRBD1 (6 bases). Germline V gives CDR1 MNHNS, CDR2 SASEGT. This CDR3 is 15 amino acids long. V dropped 3 bases and J dropped 5 bases, with 16 bases sitting between them. The DNA for the CDR3 is TGTGCCAGCAGTGACCCAGGGGCATATCGGGAGACCCAGTACTTC. This codes for CASSDPGAYRETQYF.

The chain uses TRBV29-1 and TRBJ1-1; D not certain. Trimming took 0 bases from V and 1 from J, leaving 15 bases between them. Germline CDR1 reads SQVTM; CDR2 reads ANQGSEA. The CDR3 sequence is 16 residues long. The CDR3 region is CSVEESGRLPNTEAFF. In DNA form, the CDR3 reads TGCAGCGTTGAAGAAAGTGGGCGGCTCCCGAACACTGAAGCTTTCTTT.

Here the CDR3 reads CASSEFSTGTANSPLHF. The CDR3 DNA reads TGTGCCAGCAGTGAATTCTCTACCGGGACAGCTAATTCACCCCTCCACTTT. The rearrangement links TRBV25-1 to TRBJ1-6, with 7 bases matching TRBD1. CDR1 and CDR2 from the germline V gene are MGHDK and SYGVNS. V was clipped by 1 base and J by 6 bases; unmatched bases: 9. CDR3 size: 17 residues.

The chain recombines TRBV19 with TRBJ1-1, with 8 positions matching TRBD1. Looked up from germline, CDR1 is LNHDA and CDR2 is SQIVND (reference sequence). J gave up 4 bases and V 1 base, and 5 bases lay outside the gene matches. The CDR3 runs 15 residues. The CDR3 bases are TGTGCCAGTAGTATAGGCGCGACAGGGGCCACTGAAGCTTTCTTT. Protein product: CASSIGATGATEAFF.

The gene calls are TRBV20-1 and TRBJ2-3; a possible D gene is TRBD2 (6 bases). Trimming stripped 3 bases from V and 0 bases from J, with 13 bases between. The CDR3 consists of 15 residues. The germline gives CDR1 DFQATT, CDR2 SNEGSKA (reference sequence). CDR3 bases: TGCAGTGCTAGTGAACCAGGGACTAGCACAGATACGCAGTATTTT. This gives the protein CSASEPGTSTDTQYF.

The V gene is TRBV3-1 (or the pseudogene TRBV3-2), the J gene TRBJ1-4, with 7 bases identical to TRBD1. The V segment lost 2 bases and the J segment 13 bases; nucleotides outside the gene matches: 7. The CDR3 covers 13 residues. CDR1 is LGHDT and CDR2 is YNNKEL in the germline V gene (reference sequence). The CDR3, as DNA: TGTGCCAGCAGCCAACTCCGACAGGGTAGACTGTTTTTT. The encoded protein is CASSQLRQGRLFF.

The CDR3 coding sequence is TGTGCCAGCTCCCCTAAGGCAGGAGAGACCCAGTACTTC. It encodes CASSPKAGETQYF. This chain uses TRBV18 with TRBJ2-5; the D is unclear. This CDR3 has 13 residues. V was trimmed by 6 bases and J by 4 bases, leaving 12 bases between them. The V gene's germline CDR1 is KGHSH and CDR2 LQKENI.

V is TRBV6-1 and J is TRBJ2-7; D gene ambiguous. Germline lookup yields CDR1 MNHNS and CDR2 SASEGT. CDR3 length equals 13 residues. Between the trimmed V and J ends, which lost 1 base and 7 bases, there was a span of 11 bases. The CDR3 loop is CASSEVAVIEQYF. In DNA form, the CDR3 reads TGTGCCAGCAGTGAAGTGGCAGTTATAGAGCAGTACTTC.

The rearrangement uses TRBV24-1 and TRBJ2-1; perhaps TRBD2 as D (5 bases). CDR1 KGHDR and CDR2 SFDVKD come from the germline V gene. The CDR3 length is 16 residues. V was trimmed by 2 bases and J by 7 bases, leaving 17 bases between them. The CDR3 loop is CATSDSRLAPRNEQFF. CDR3 in DNA: TGTGCCACCAGTGATTCAAGGCTAGCTCCGAGGAATGAGCAGTTCTTC.

The chain uses TRBV6-2 or TRBV6-3 and TRBJ1-3; 9 bases match TRBD1. From germline, CDR1 is MNHEY and CDR2 SVGEGT. The CDR3 covers 16 residues. The V segment lost 2 bases and the J segment 1 base; nucleotides outside the gene matches: 3. The CDR3 DNA reads TGTGCCAGCAGTTACGGACAGGGGTGGTCTGGAAACACCATATATTTT. This encodes CASSYGQGWSGNTIYF.

This clone came up once. The chain combines TRBV7-2 with TRBJ1-6; the match to TRBD1 covers 7 bases. The CDR3 is made up of 17 amino acids. The V gene end was trimmed by 1 base and the J gene end by 3 bases; junction bases not matched to a gene: 6. The V gene's germline CDR1 is SGHTA and CDR2 FQGNSA. Here the CDR3 reads CASSLDGGTVYNSPLHF. The CDR3 DNA reads TGTGCCAGCAGCTTAGACGGGGGGACAGTCTATAATTCACCCCTCCACTTT.

The chain employs TRBV5-1 and TRBJ2-6; 7 nucleotides line up with TRBD1. Trimming took 4 bases from V and 2 from J; bases not matched to a gene: 9. Germline lookup yields CDR1 SGHRS and CDR2 YFSETQ. This CDR3 has 17 amino acids. The CDR3 loop is CASSHRQGPTGANVLTF. CDR3 sequence (DNA): TGCGCCAGCAGCCACCGACAGGGCCCCACTGGGGCCAACGTCCTGACTTTC.

The chain uses TRBV24-1 and TRBJ1-2; D unresolved. Germline V gives CDR1 KGHDR, CDR2 SFDVKD. The V gene lost 4 bases and the J gene lost 4 bases, with 12 bases spanning the gap. The CDR3 totals 14 residues. The CDR3 DNA reads TGTGCCACCAGTGACCGAGTCCGAGCCTATGGCTACACCTTC. Residues: CATSDRVRAYGYTF.

The V and J genes are TRBV29-1 and TRBJ2-1; D gene ambiguous. This CDR3 is built from 14 residues. Germline values: CDR1 SQVTM, CDR2 ANQGSEA. Trimming took off 4 bases at V and 0 bases at J, with 10 bases between the two ends. The CDR3 DNA sequence: TGCAGCGTTGTCTACGGTGCCTCCTACAATGAGCAGTTCTTC. This encodes CSVVYGASYNEQFF.

V usage is TRBV20-1 and J usage is TRBJ1-5, with TRBD1 matching over 8 bases. Per the germline V gene, CDR1 is DFQATT and CDR2 is SNEGSKA (reference sequence). The V and J ends lost 7 bases and 16 bases, in that order; junction bases with no gene match: 12. CDR3 length: 11 residues. In DNA form, the CDR3 reads TGCAGTGTCCGAATCGGGGACAGGAAACATTTT. Amino acids: CSVRIGDRKHF.

The V gene is TRBV7-2, the J gene TRBJ1-3; TRBD1 matches 9 bases. This CDR3 contains 15 residues. V was pared by 6 bases and J by 3 bases, with 6 bases of the junction left unmatched. CDR1 and CDR2 from the germline V gene are SGHTA and FQGNSA. This chain's CDR3 is CASRPQGASGNTIYF. DNA of the CDR3: TGTGCCAGCAGGCCACAGGGGGCGAGTGGAAACACCATATATTTT.

The V and J genes are TRBV11-2 and TRBJ2-2; D gene unclear. CDR1 and CDR2 (germline): SGHAT, FQNNGV. Trimming took 6 bases from V and 5 from J, leaving 10 bases between them. The CDR3 is 13 residues long. CDR3 amino acids: CASRRPITGELFF. The CDR3 DNA reads as TGTGCCAGCAGACGCCCGATAACCGGGGAGCTGTTTTTT.

The chain has TRBV11-2 and TRBJ2-5; 8 nucleotides match TRBD2. V gave up 1 base and J gave up 2 bases; unmatched junction bases: 9. Germline CDR1 is SGHAT and CDR2 is FQNNGV. The CDR3 is 17 residues long. The CDR3 DNA reads as TGTGCCAGCAGCTTAGTGGGGGCTAGCGGGCCACAAGAGACCCAGTACTTC. This codes for CASSLVGASGPQETQYF.

The chain is built from TRBV19 and TRBJ1-5; D might be TRBD1 (6 bases). Germline CDR1 and CDR2: LNHDA and SQIVND (reference sequence). V was trimmed by 6 bases and J by 1 base, leaving 10 bases between them. The CDR3 is made up of 14 amino acids. In DNA, the CDR3 is TGTGCCAGTAGGACAGGTTCCAGCAATCAGCCCCAGCATTTT. As protein: CASRTGSSNQPQHF.

The V and J genes are TRBV7-9 and TRBJ1-5; D perhaps matches TRBD1 (5 bases). V was trimmed by 8 bases and J by 5 bases, leaving 22 bases between them. The germline V gene encodes CDR1 SEHNR and CDR2 FQNEAQ (reference sequence). CDR3 length: 16 residues. The CDR3 sequence is CASASLGPAGYQPQHF. As DNA, the CDR3 is TGTGCCAGCGCCTCTCTGGGGCCCGCGGGGTATCAGCCCCAGCATTTT.

This clone was seen once. The chain uses TRBV11-2 and TRBJ2-6; D perhaps matches TRBD1 (6 bases). V gave up 1 base and J gave up 0 bases, with 13 bases separating them. CDR1 is SGHAT and CDR2 is FQNNGV in the germline V gene. The CDR3 is 18 amino acids. This CDR3 reads CASSLAPPTGSGANVLTF. The CDR3, as DNA: TGTGCCAGCAGCTTAGCCCCCCCGACAGGCTCTGGGGCCAACGTCCTGACTTTC.

CDR3 DNA sequence: TGTGCCAGCAGTGGTAGGACTAGCTTCTACGAGCAGTACTTC. It is translated as CASSGRTSFYEQYF. The chain joins TRBV2 to TRBJ2-7; 8 bases are a match to TRBD2. With 4 bases clipped from V and 3 bases from J, the junction kept 5 bases outside the gene matches. The CDR3 sequence is 14 residues long. Per the germline V gene, CDR1 is SNHLY and CDR2 is FYNNEI.

The rearrangement joins TRBV28 to TRBJ1-2; D not certain. V lost 5 bases, J lost 2 bases, and 6 bases lay in between. The CDR3 loop spans 12 amino acids. From germline, CDR1 is MDHEN and CDR2 SYDVKM. Here the CDR3 DNA reads TGTGCCAGCAGTCTCAGGAACTATGGCTACACCTTC. It yields the protein CASSLRNYGYTF.